These 10 T cell receptor beta chains originate from one sample sequenced in a study of T cells in Graves' hyperthyroidism and ophthalmopathy. Researchers amplified the TCR beta CDR3 regions from RNA transcripts. When the TCR CDR3 underwent first-round RT-PCR, the HTBI primer set was used. MiXCR was run by TCRdb on the multiplex PCR reads, yielding one entry per CDR3 protein. The repertoire includes 650,000 to 750,000 distinct CDR3 sequences, 12% to 15% of them detected once, and roughly a tenth sits in the top ten. The sequencing sample was made of blood. Receptors originate from a woman under 30 with Graves' hyperthyroidism.

This clonotype was counted many times. This chain connects TRBV28 to TRBJ2-7; 8 bases are shared with TRBD1. Germline assignment: CDR1 MDHEN and CDR2 SYDVKM. Germline trimming cut 3 bases from V and 3 bases from J; bases unmatched to any gene: 4. CDR3 length equals 14 residues. The CDR3 reads CASSFQGAVYEQYF. Written as DNA, the CDR3 is TGTGCCAGCAGTTTCCAGGGGGCTGTCTACGAGCAGTACTTC.

This clonotype was picked up many times. The chain joins TRBV2 to TRBJ1-5; D unresolved. The germline CDR1 and CDR2 sequences are SNHLY and FYNNEI. The ends were cut back, 6 bases at V and 6 bases at J, with 15 bases in the middle. CDR3 length: 14 amino acids. The CDR3 is CASSRWSAGQPQHF. The CDR3 DNA reads as TGTGCCAGCAGCCGTTGGTCTGCAGGTCAGCCCCAGCATTTT.

V usage is TRBV15 and J usage is TRBJ1-5; TRBD1 agrees at 9 bases. The CDR3 consists of 16 residues. Trimming took 0 bases from V and 3 from J; bases not matched to a gene: 3. Germline CDR1 is LNHNV and CDR2 is YYDKDF (reference sequence). CDR3 nucleotides: TGTGCCACCAGCAGAGAACAGGGGGCTTTCAATCAGCCCCAGCATTTT. It yields the protein CATSREQGAFNQPQHF. The complete variable domain, with remaining parts taken from reference TRBV15 and TRBJ1-5, reads DAMVIQNPRYQVTQFGKPVTLSCSQTLNHNVMYWYQQKSSQAPKLLFHYYDKDFNNEADTPDNFQSRRPNTSFCFLDIRSPGLGDTAMYLCATSREQGAFNQPQHFGDGTRLSIL.

This clonotype was found a few times. The V call is TRBV2, the J call TRBJ2-5; no clear D. The V gene's germline CDR1 is SNHLY and CDR2 FYNNEI. This CDR3 comprises 11 residues. V lost 4 bases, J lost 13 bases, and 13 bases lay in between. As DNA, the CDR3 is TGTGCCAGCAGTGGTGAGAGTCCGGGGTACTTC. Translated, it gives CASSGESPGYF.

This clonotype was counted many times. V usage is TRBV11-2 and J usage is TRBJ1-5; TRBD1 agrees at 7 bases. Germline trimming cut 5 bases from V and 4 bases from J; bases unmatched to any gene: 8. Germline values: CDR1 SGHAT, CDR2 FQNNGV. The CDR3 consists of 15 residues. CDR3 loop: CASSPEGRGNQPQHF. The CDR3 nucleotides read TGTGCCAGCAGCCCAGAGGGCAGGGGGAATCAGCCCCAGCATTTT.

This clonotype was seen ten or more times. The chain couples TRBV7-2 to TRBJ2-7, with TRBD2 matching 11 bases. The CDR3 has 17 residues. J was trimmed by 6 bases and V by 4 bases; bases with no gene match: 14. Germline V gives CDR1 SGHTA, CDR2 FQGNSA. In DNA form, the CDR3 reads TGTGCCAGCAGCTCCACGCCGGGACTAGCGGAGACGAGCGAGCAGTACTTC. As protein: CASSSTPGLAETSEQYF.

The genes are TRBV4-3 and TRBJ2-7; 9 bases are a match to TRBD1. The CDR3 covers 14 residues. Germline loops: CDR1 LGHNA, CDR2 YSLEER. Unmatched junction bases numbered 3, after V lost 1 base and J lost 5 bases. In nucleotides, the CDR3 is TGCGCCAGCAGCCAAGCTACAGGGGGCGACGAGCAGTACTTC. Its translation: CASSQATGGDEQYF.

This clonotype was detected a few times. V and J are TRBV24-1 and TRBJ2-6; D unclear. This CDR3 is built from 16 residues. The germline gives CDR1 KGHDR, CDR2 SFDVKD. Trimming removed 2 bases from V and 1 base from J, with 8 bases in between. CDR3 in amino acids: CATSDSADSGANVLTF. The CDR3 region has the DNA TGTGCCACCAGTGATTCGGCGGATTCTGGGGCCAACGTCCTGACTTTC.

This clonotype has a count of ten or more. This rearrangement joins TRBV18 to TRBJ1-5; D gene unclear. The length of the CDR3 is 17 residues. Germline lookup yields CDR1 KGHSH and CDR2 LQKENI. Trimming cost V 2 bases and J 2 bases, with 16 bases left between them. Written as DNA, the CDR3 is TGTGCCAGCTCACCAGACCCTCTCCCAAGGGGCAATCAGCCCCAGCATTTT. Translating gives CASSPDPLPRGNQPQHF.

This clonotype has a count of ten or more. The rearrangement uses TRBV7-9 and TRBJ2-1; TRBD2 agrees at 13 bases. The CDR3 is 15 amino acids. The junction had 9 bases not matched to a gene; V was cut back by 8 bases and J by 8 bases. Germline V gene sequence: CDR1 SEHNR, CDR2 FQNEAQ (reference sequence). The CDR3 DNA sequence: TGTGCCAGCGTAATTAGACTAGCGGGAGGCCATGAGCAGTTCTTC. Translation: CASVIRLAGGHEQFF.